The 8 T cell receptor beta chains presented below share a single source sample, sequenced in a study of Graves' ophthalmopathy and Graves' hyperthyroidism (dated by TCRdb to the late 2010s). TCRdb lists the instrument as Illumina HiSeq 2000. For repertoire sequencing, the TCR beta CDR3 regions were amplified from RNA transcripts. HTBI primers and the Qiagen OneStep RT-PCR kit were used in a first-round RT-PCR, which was followed by a second-round multiplex PCR, size selection and purification. Using fastp trimming at Q25 and MiXCR clonotype assembly, TCRdb reanalyzed the public sequencing data and kept in-frame beta chains. Rows merge per CDR3 protein into single entries with the most common DNA and genes. The sample table shows some 350,000 distinct CDR3 sequences, and 17% are seen once. Together, the top ten hold 2.4% of the sample. The sample consisted of peripheral blood. The receptors originated from an adult woman with stable Graves' hyperthyroidism.

The chain is built from TRBV7-2 and TRBJ2-5; 11 bases map to TRBD2. After removal of 8 bases from V and 6 bases from J, the junction contained 14 bases not matched to a gene. Germline CDR1 and CDR2: SGHTA and FQGNSA. This CDR3 is 16 amino acids long. CDR3 DNA sequence: TGTGCCAGCGGGAGCCTATTAGCGGGAGGGCGGAAGACCCAGTACTTC. Translated, it gives CASGSLLAGGRKTQYF.

This clonotype was found many times. The CDR3 reads CASSPIGANTDTQYF. The CDR3 DNA sequence: TGTGCCAGCAGTCCCATCGGGGCGAACACAGATACGCAGTATTTT. This chain links TRBV12-3 or TRBV12-4 with TRBJ2-3, with D perhaps matching TRBD1 or TRBD2 (5 bases each). Trimming stripped 5 bases from V and 2 bases from J, with 14 bases between. The CDR3 consists of 15 residues.

There are many counts of this clonotype. V usage is TRBV12-3 or TRBV12-4 and J usage is TRBJ2-7; 11 bases line up with TRBD2. V lost 3 bases and J lost 3; bases outside the gene matches: 7. The CDR3 spans 16 residues. CDR3 in amino acids: CASSLGSGRVFYEQYF. The CDR3 region has the DNA TGTGCCAGCAGTTTGGGTAGCGGGAGGGTGTTCTACGAGCAGTACTTC.

The chain joins TRBV6-2 or TRBV6-3 to TRBJ2-7; a possible D gene is TRBD2 (6 bases). The CDR3 spans 14 residues. Trimming took off 6 bases at V and 2 bases at J, with 14 bases between the two ends. Germline V CDR1 and CDR2: MNHEY, SVGEGT. For the CDR3, the DNA is TGTGCCAGCAGCCAAGCGGGTCAAGCCTACGAGCAGTACTTC. It codes for CASSQAGQAYEQYF.

This clonotype was observed many times. The chain combines TRBV5-1 with TRBJ2-7; D is possibly TRBD2 (6 bases). V lost 4 bases and J 2 bases, leaving 13 bases between the germline ends. Looked up from germline, CDR1 is SGHRS and CDR2 is YFSETQ. The CDR3 sequence is 14 residues long. The CDR3 loop reads CASSGGLRPYEQYF. Here the CDR3 DNA reads TGCGCCAGCAGCGGGGGACTTCGACCCTACGAGCAGTACTTC.

This clonotype has at least ten counts. The chain joins TRBV20-1 to TRBJ1-2; a weak D match, TRBD1 (6 bases). Trimming shortened V by 1 base and J by 4 bases, and 22 bases separated the two germline ends. There are 17 residues in the CDR3. Germline CDR1 and CDR2: DFQATT and SNEGSKA (reference sequence). The CDR3 DNA sequence: TGCAGTGCTAGAGGCTTCGAACAGGGAAGAAAAGCCTATGGCTACACCTTC. Its translation is CSARGFEQGRKAYGYTF.

This clonotype was counted many times. The chain has TRBV20-1 and TRBJ2-7, with D possibly matching TRBD1 (6 bases). The CDR3 consists of 15 residues. Germline CDR1 and CDR2: DFQATT and SNEGSKA (reference sequence). The V end was cut by 0 bases, the J end by 3 bases, with 15 bases between. Here the CDR3 DNA reads TGCAGTGCTAGAGAGGTTCAAACAGGGTACTACGAGCAGTACTTC. Translating it yields CSAREVQTGYYEQYF.

The sample holds many counts of this clonotype. The V and J genes are TRBV5-1 and TRBJ2-2; possibly TRBD2 for D (6 bases). The CDR3 runs to 15 residues. Germline V CDR1 and CDR2: SGHRS, YFSETQ. Trimming stripped 3 bases from V and 5 bases from J, with 14 bases between. The CDR3 sequence is CASSYTGVGTGELFF. DNA for the CDR3: TGCGCCAGCAGCTATACGGGAGTCGGGACCGGGGAGCTGTTTTTT.